This TCR beta chain stems from a study of blood T cell repertoires in COVID-19. Overall study: Samples of COVID-19 (acute and convalescent) were obtained from the United States, Italy and Spain. Sources were T cells, B-cell-depleted T cells, or PBMCs; the material itself was cDNA or gDNA.

Per the germline V gene, CDR1 is MNHEY and CDR2 is SMNVEV (reference sequence). V was clipped by 2 bases and J by 10 bases, with 12 bases between them. The CDR3 has 13 amino acids. In the original processing: By means of reference gene primer amplification, nucleated cell counts were estimated. Assay: immunoSEQ multiplex PCR; the TCRdb copy retains only in-frame clones and omits some. That table gives V, J and clone size, and the DNA gave D and trimming. Of fewer than 40,000 clones in the sample, approximately 90% were seen once. V is TRBV27 and J is TRBJ2-1, with D perhaps TRBD1 (5 bases). Sequencing was done on a sample of peripheral blood. The TCR originated in a human donor in a cohort sampled during active COVID-19. CDR3 sequence: CASSLGLRGEQFF. For the CDR3, the DNA is TGTGCCAGCAGTTTAGGCTTAAGGGGCGAGCAGTTCTTC.